These 13 T cell receptor beta chains were all obtained from the same sample, sequenced in a study of cytomegalovirus exposure and HLA in healthy donors. Use of 60 Vbeta and 13 Jbeta primers characterized the PCR. Method: immunoSEQ multiplex PCR; TCRdb's copy keeps in-frame clones and lacks some. The sample has 100,000 or so clones, roughly 13% seen once. What was sequenced was PBMCs. The source of these receptors is a man aged 35 to 55 in good health and CMV-seropositive.

The chain combines TRBV10-2 with TRBJ2-7; TRBD1 agrees at 7 bases. The CDR3 runs to 13 residues. Trimming at V came to 5 bases and at J to 3 bases, leaving 4 bases not matched to a gene. Germline values: CDR1 WSHSY, CDR2 SAAADI. CDR3 loop: CASSPGQIYEQYF. In nucleotides, the CDR3 is TGCGCCAGCAGTCCGGGACAGATCTACGAGCAGTACTTC.

The chain carries TRBV2 and TRBJ1-5; D call uncertain. The CDR3 is 16 residues long. V dropped 2 bases and J dropped 7 bases, with 18 bases sitting between them. Germline-derived CDR1 and CDR2 are SNHLY and FYNNEI. The DNA for the CDR3 is TGTGCCAGCAGTGAAAGTCGGGGAGTTTTGTTGCAGCCCCAGCATTTT. It is translated as CASSESRGVLLQPQHF.

The chain carries TRBV6-5 and TRBJ2-1, with 7 bases aligning to TRBD2. The CDR3 loop spans 16 amino acids. V gave up 4 bases and J gave up 6 bases; unmatched junction bases: 12. Germline lookup yields CDR1 MNHEY and CDR2 SVGAGI. The CDR3 nucleotides read TGTGCCAGCAGTTCTGGGGGAGGGTATCTGGGCAATGAGCAGTTCTTC. Protein: CASSSGGGYLGNEQFF.

The chain links TRBV7-8 to TRBJ1-1; maybe TRBD1 (5 bases). The CDR3 consists of 13 residues. The germline gives CDR1 SGHVS, CDR2 FQNEAQ. The ends were cut back, 5 bases at V and 6 bases at J, with 13 bases in the middle. The CDR3 region is CASSAGGTSEAFF. In nucleotides, the CDR3 is TGTGCCAGCAGCGCAGGAGGGACCTCTGAAGCTTTCTTT. Full variable domain (missing parts from reference TRBV7-8 and TRBJ1-1): GAGVSQSPRYKVAKRGQDVALRCDPISGHVSLFWYQQALGQGPEFLTYFQNEAQLDKSGLPSDRFFAERPEGSVSTLKIQRTQQEDSAVYLCASSAGGTSEAFFGQGTRLTVV.

The V call is TRBV6-5, the J call TRBJ1-1; TRBD1 matches 9 bases. The CDR3 has 14 amino acids. Germline values: CDR1 MNHEY, CDR2 SVGAGI. The trim removed 2 bases at V and 6 bases at J, leaving 4 bases unmatched. In DNA form, the CDR3 reads TGTGCCAGCAGTTACGACAGGGGGATTCCTGAAGCTTTCTTT. Encoded protein: CASSYDRGIPEAFF.

This clone was observed once. CDR3 sequence (DNA): TGTGCCAGCTCGCCCGGACTAGCGGGGAACACCGGGGAGCTGTTTTTT. It translates to CASSPGLAGNTGELFF. The genes are TRBV18 and TRBJ2-2; 11 bases match TRBD2. Germline V gene lookup returns CDR1 KGHSH and CDR2 LQKENI. CDR3 length: 16 amino acids. V shed 6 bases, J shed 1 base, and the junction held 4 bases outside the gene matches.

The rearrangement joins TRBV7-9 to TRBJ2-1, with 9 bases aligning to TRBD2. Germline CDR1 and CDR2: SEHNR and FQNEAQ (reference sequence). The V segment lost 0 bases and the J segment 3 bases; nucleotides outside the gene matches: 3. The CDR3 runs to 16 residues. The DNA of the CDR3 is TGTGCCAGCAGCTTAGCCCGGACTAGCGACTACAATGAGCAGTTCTTC. This codes for CASSLARTSDYNEQFF.

V and J are TRBV5-4 and TRBJ1-1; D ambiguous. Germline lookup yields CDR1 SGHNT and CDR2 YYREEE (reference sequence). This CDR3 is 13 amino acids long. Trimming cost V 3 bases and J 1 base, with 7 bases left between them. The CDR3 DNA reads as TGTGCCAGCAGCTCTGGGAGGAACACTGAAGCTTTCTTT. It codes for CASSSGRNTEAFF.

The chain recombines TRBV28 with TRBJ2-3; D not resolved. This CDR3 contains 15 residues. V lost 4 bases and J lost 2, with 13 bases in between. In germline, CDR1 is MDHEN, CDR2 SYDVKM. CDR3 nucleotide sequence: TGTGCCAGCAGTTCGAGACTCGGTCACACAGATACGCAGTATTTT. Amino acid sequence: CASSSRLGHTDTQYF.

This clone was seen a few times. V and J are TRBV5-1 and TRBJ2-7; 8 bases fit TRBD1. In germline, CDR1 is SGHRS, CDR2 YFSETQ. The V gene end was trimmed by 1 base and the J gene end by 12 bases; junction bases not matched to a gene: 9. This CDR3 is 13 amino acids long. The CDR3 sequence: CASSLSGTGGRYF. In DNA form, the CDR3 reads TGCGCCAGCAGCTTGTCCGGGACAGGCGGTCGGTACTTC.

This clone has more than one count but fewer than ten. The V call is TRBV7-8, the J call TRBJ1-3; D perhaps matches TRBD1 (5 bases). In germline, CDR1 is SGHVS, CDR2 FQNEAQ. The CDR3 length is 14 residues. The V end lost 6 bases, the J end lost 4 bases, and 13 bases lay between the germline ends. The CDR3 loop reads CASRSDSSGNTIYF. The CDR3 DNA reads as TGTGCCAGCAGGTCTGACAGCTCCGGAAACACCATATATTTT.

This clone occurred a few times. The chain uses TRBV5-1 and TRBJ1-4, with 9 positions matching TRBD1. The V and J ends lost 5 bases and 5 bases, in that order; junction bases with no gene match: 4. The CDR3 is 14 amino acids. Germline V CDR1 and CDR2: SGHRS, YFSETQ. CDR3 DNA sequence: TGCGCCAGCAGGACAGGGGGTAGCAATGAAAAACTGTTTTTT. This translates into CASRTGGSNEKLFF.

This clone showed up just a few times. The gene calls are TRBV5-4 and TRBJ1-4; 8 bases agree with TRBD1. The germline gives CDR1 SGHNT, CDR2 YYREEE (reference sequence). This CDR3 contains 15 residues. With 1 base clipped from V and 8 bases from J, the junction kept 7 bases outside the gene matches. The CDR3 region has the DNA TGTGCCAGCAGCTTGACGCCGGGACAGGACGAAAAACTGTTTTTT. Translation gives CASSLTPGQDEKLFF.